A selection of T cell receptor beta chains follows, all from one sample in a study of Graves' ophthalmopathy and Graves' hyperthyroidism. TCRdb re-derived calls from the multiplex PCR reads in MiXCR, one entry per CDR3 protein. This table holds hundreds of thousands of distinct CDR3 sequences, 20% to 25% found once. The sample consisted of peripheral blood. Receptor source: a woman aged 18-29 years with stable Graves' hyperthyroidism. CDR3s include the opening cysteine and the closing phenylalanine or tryptophan. The D gene is left open where the match is weak. Where a row states a size, it is once, few, many or the class of an expanded clone; other rows omit it.

j_gene: TRBJ1-1; abundance: .; d_gene: .; v_gene: TRBV12-3/TRBV12-4; CDR3nt: TGTGCCAGCAGTTTACGGGAACTGAACACTGAAGCTTTCTTT; CDR3aa: CASSLRELNTEAFF
j_gene: TRBJ2-7; abundance: many; d_gene: .; v_gene: TRBV6-5; CDR3nt: TGTGCCAGCAGTTACTTTCAAGGTTACGAGCAGTACTTC; CDR3aa: CASSYFQGYEQYF
j_gene: TRBJ2-7; abundance: many; d_gene: TRBD1; v_gene: TRBV29-1; CDR3nt: TGCAGCGTCGATCTTACGGGACAGTCCTACGAGCAGTACTTC; CDR3aa: CSVDLTGQSYEQYF
j_gene: TRBJ2-7; abundance: many; d_gene: .; v_gene: TRBV11-2; CDR3nt: TGTGCCAGCAGCGGGTTACGGTACGCCTACGAGCAGTACTTC; CDR3aa: CASSGLRYAYEQYF
j_gene: TRBJ2-3; abundance: many; d_gene: TRBD1; v_gene: TRBV11-2; CDR3nt: TGTGCCAGCAGCTCGCCCGGGACAGGGGCCTCTTTTCAGTATTTT; CDR3aa: CASSSPGTGASFQYF
j_gene: TRBJ2-5; abundance: few; d_gene: .; v_gene: TRBV13; CDR3nt: TGTGCCAGCAGCTCTCACGACCAGGGTGGCGTCGAGACCCAGTACTTC; CDR3aa: CASSSHDQGGVETQYF
j_gene: TRBJ1-2; abundance: .; d_gene: TRBD1; v_gene: TRBV28; CDR3nt: TGTGCCAGCAGCCGGGTCTCCGCAGTACAGGGGAATGGCTACACCTTC; CDR3aa: CASSRVSAVQGNGYTF
j_gene: TRBJ2-7; abundance: few; d_gene: .; v_gene: TRBV15; CDR3nt: TGTGCCACCAGCAGAGATCCCGGCTACGAGCAGTACTTC; CDR3aa: CATSRDPGYEQYF
j_gene: TRBJ2-2; abundance: many; d_gene: .; v_gene: TRBV5-1; CDR3nt: TGCGCCAGCAGCTTATCGACAGACTCTCCCGGGGAGCTGTTTTTT; CDR3aa: CASSLSTDSPGELFF
j_gene: TRBJ2-5; abundance: .; d_gene: TRBD2; v_gene: TRBV2; CDR3nt: TGTGCCAGCATGGGGGCTCTAGCGGGGGGGCCCCAAGAGACCCAGTACTTC; CDR3aa: CASMGALAGGPQETQYF
j_gene: TRBJ1-2; abundance: many; d_gene: TRBD1; v_gene: TRBV6-2/TRBV6-3; CDR3nt: TGTGCCAGCAGTTACGGGGACAGGTTCTTCTACACCTTC; CDR3aa: CASSYGDRFFYTF
j_gene: TRBJ1-1; abundance: .; d_gene: TRBD1; v_gene: TRBV30; CDR3nt: TGTGCCTGGTCCAGGGGGCTGGGCACTGAAGCTTTCTTT; CDR3aa: CAWSRGLGTEAFF
j_gene: TRBJ1-5; abundance: .; d_gene: TRBD1; v_gene: TRBV30; CDR3nt: TGTGCCTGGTCACAGGGGGTGGGGAGCAATCAGCCCCAGCATTTT; CDR3aa: CAWSQGVGSNQPQHF
j_gene: TRBJ1-2; abundance: many; d_gene: .; v_gene: TRBV27; CDR3nt: TGTGCCAGCAGTTTACAGCCTGGGGGGGGCTATGGCTACACCTTC; CDR3aa: CASSLQPGGGYGYTF
j_gene: TRBJ2-2; abundance: many; d_gene: .; v_gene: TRBV24-1; CDR3nt: TGTGCCACCAGTGACAACAGGGTTAACACCGGGGAGCTGTTTTTT; CDR3aa: CATSDNRVNTGELFF
j_gene: TRBJ1-1; abundance: many; d_gene: .; v_gene: TRBV6-5; CDR3nt: TGTGCCAGCAGTTACTCGATCAGCACTGAAGCTTTCTTT; CDR3aa: CASSYSISTEAFF
j_gene: TRBJ2-5; abundance: many; d_gene: .; v_gene: TRBV11-2; CDR3nt: TGTGCCAGCAGCTTGGGGGAGAAAGAGACCCAGTACTTC; CDR3aa: CASSLGEKETQYF
j_gene: TRBJ2-3; abundance: .; d_gene: TRBD2; v_gene: TRBV18; CDR3nt: TGTGCCAGCTCACCAGGTCCAGCGGGAGGTTCAGATACGCAGTATTTT; CDR3aa: CASSPGPAGGSDTQYF
j_gene: TRBJ1-5; abundance: .; d_gene: .; v_gene: TRBV6-1; CDR3nt: TGTGCCAGCAGGTCCAGGTCAGGGCCCCAGCATTTT; CDR3aa: CASRSRSGPQHF
j_gene: TRBJ2-7; abundance: many; d_gene: TRBD2; v_gene: TRBV9; CDR3nt: TGTGCCAGCAGCGATCTGACCTCTCGAGCGGGAGGGCGCGGCTTTCCCTACTACGAGCAGTACTTC; CDR3aa: CASSDLTSRAGGRGFPYYEQYF
j_gene: TRBJ1-1; abundance: few; d_gene: .; v_gene: TRBV20-1; CDR3nt: TGCAGTGCTAGAATTAAACCGGGACATAACACTGAAGCTTTCTTT; CDR3aa: CSARIKPGHNTEAFF
j_gene: TRBJ2-7; abundance: many; d_gene: TRBD1; v_gene: TRBV6-1; CDR3nt: TGTGCCAGCAGTGATCCGGGACAGGGAGGCTACGAGCAGTACTTC; CDR3aa: CASSDPGQGGYEQYF
j_gene: TRBJ2-7; abundance: many; d_gene: .; v_gene: TRBV20-1; CDR3nt: TGCAGTGCTAGAGGCCCTCCCCTACAGGGACTAATCTACGAGCAGTACTTC; CDR3aa: CSARGPPLQGLIYEQYF
j_gene: TRBJ1-2; abundance: many; d_gene: .; v_gene: TRBV5-1; CDR3nt: TGCGCCAGCAGCGATGGGAGGGGGACCTATGGCTACACCTTC; CDR3aa: CASSDGRGTYGYTF
j_gene: TRBJ2-4; abundance: many; d_gene: .; v_gene: TRBV6-5; CDR3nt: TGTGCCAGCAGTTACTCGGGGGTAGCCAAAAACATTCAGTACTTC; CDR3aa: CASSYSGVAKNIQYF
j_gene: TRBJ1-1; abundance: many; d_gene: .; v_gene: TRBV11-2; CDR3nt: TGTGCCAGCAGCCCCGTACAGGGTTCCACTGAAGCTTTCTTT; CDR3aa: CASSPVQGSTEAFF
j_gene: TRBJ2-7; abundance: many; d_gene: TRBD1; v_gene: TRBV28; CDR3nt: TGTGCCAGCAGTACCCCGGGACAGGGGGGTGAGCAGTACTTC; CDR3aa: CASSTPGQGGEQYF
j_gene: TRBJ1-1; abundance: .; d_gene: TRBD1; v_gene: TRBV30; CDR3nt: TGTGCCTGGGGAGGGACAGCCACTGAAGCTTTCTTT; CDR3aa: CAWGGTATEAFF
j_gene: TRBJ2-5; abundance: many; d_gene: .; v_gene: TRBV6-5; CDR3nt: TGTGCCAGCAGTTACGGGGGAGAGAAAGAGACCCAGTACTTC; CDR3aa: CASSYGGEKETQYF